The next 24 T cell receptor beta chains were all read from a single sample in a study of cytomegalovirus exposure and HLA in healthy donors. Sequencing used immunoSEQ multiplex PCR; TCRdb keeps in-frame clones, though not all of them. This repertoire shows fewer than 130,000 clones, roughly nine tenths found once; its top ten account for 1.9%. Sequencing used PBMCs. The receptors shown here come from a woman aged 18 to 35 in good health and CMV-seronegative.

The V call is TRBV6-1, the J call TRBJ1-2; TRBD1 matches 12 bases. This CDR3 has 17 amino acids. CDR1 is MNHNS and CDR2 is SASEGT in the germline V gene. V lost 4 bases, J lost 3 bases, and 9 bases stayed unmatched. CDR3 sequence: CASSVGTGGKGYYGYTF. The CDR3 nucleotides are TGTGCCAGCAGTGTTGGGACAGGGGGCAAGGGGTACTATGGCTACACCTTC.

The chain employs TRBV7-9 and TRBJ2-3; 7 bases map to TRBD1. The V segment lost 5 bases and the J segment 4 bases; nucleotides outside the gene matches: 6. CDR1 SEHNR and CDR2 FQNEAQ come from the germline V gene (reference sequence). The CDR3 is made up of 14 amino acids. The CDR3 here is CASSPTGYPDTQYF. The CDR3 coding sequence is TGTGCCAGCAGCCCGACAGGGTACCCAGATACGCAGTATTTT.

J is TRBJ2-7 and V is TRBV30, with D maybe TRBD1 (5 bases). The V gene lost 2 bases and the J gene lost 3 bases, with 14 bases spanning the gap. The CDR3 has 14 residues. CDR1 and CDR2 (germline): GTSNPN, SVGIG (reference sequence). The CDR3, as DNA: TGTGCCTGGAGTCTCACAGGTTCCGGCTACGAGCAGTACTTC. Residues: CAWSLTGSGYEQYF.

The V gene is TRBV4-3, the J gene TRBJ2-1; D perhaps matches TRBD2 (7 bases). CDR3 length: 14 residues. The V end was cut by 3 bases, the J end by 11 bases, with 17 bases between. Germline CDR1 LGHNA, CDR2 YSLEER. CDR3 protein: CASSHQGAGAQQFF. CDR3 sequence (DNA): TGCGCCAGCAGCCACCAAGGCGCGGGGGCCCAGCAGTTCTTC.

This rearrangement joins TRBV19 to TRBJ1-3; 7 bases are shared with TRBD1. Losses at the gene ends were 5 bases for V and 3 bases for J; bases not matched to a gene: 7. CDR1 and CDR2 (germline): LNHDA, SQIVND (reference sequence). The CDR3 consists of 15 residues. The DNA of the CDR3 is TGTGCCAGTAGTCGAGGCAGGGGGAATGGAAACACCATATATTTT. It specifies CASSRGRGNGNTIYF.

This clone is a singleton in its sample. The chain combines TRBV27 with TRBJ2-5; weak D call: TRBD2 (6 bases). V was trimmed by 2 bases and J by 2 bases, leaving 21 bases between them. The CDR3 consists of 18 residues. CDR1 MNHEY and CDR2 SMNVEV come from the germline V gene (reference sequence). CDR3 sequence reads: CASSLTQVGGRSQETQYF. The CDR3 nucleotides read TGTGCCAGCAGTTTAACCCAGGTGGGGGGTAGAAGTCAAGAGACCCAGTACTTC.

The rearrangement uses TRBV30 and TRBJ1-5, with D unclear. The CDR3 has 17 residues. Looked up from germline, CDR1 is GTSNPN and CDR2 is SVGIG (reference sequence). The V end lost 3 bases, the J end lost 0 bases, and 18 bases lay between the germline ends. DNA of the CDR3: TGTGCCTGGAGCGAGCACCCCGGGTTAACTAGCAATCAGCCCCAGCATTTT. This sequence encodes CAWSEHPGLTSNQPQHF. Filled out from reference TRBV30 and TRBJ1-5, the complete variable domain reads SQTIHQWPATLVQPVGSPLSLECTVEGTSNPNLYWYRQAAGRGLQLLFYSVGIGQISSEVPQNLSASRPQDRQFILSSKKLLLSDSGFYLCAWSEHPGLTSNQPQHFGDGTRLSIL.

This clone was seen only a few times. The genes are TRBV21-1 and TRBJ1-2; the table calls TRBD1, which could not be checked here. TRBV21-1 is a known pseudogene. The CDR3 spans 13 residues. CDR3 amino acids: CASSDTGQEGYTF. The CDR3 nucleotides read TGTGCCAGCAGCGACACAGGACAGGAGGGCTACACCTTC.

The V gene is TRBV10-3, the J gene TRBJ2-2; 7 bases are a match to TRBD1. The V and J ends lost 6 bases and 6 bases, in that order; junction bases with no gene match: 7. Germline CDR1 reads ENHRY; CDR2 reads SYGVKD. The CDR3 contains 14 residues. CDR3 sequence: CAISGTEIAGELFF. Here the CDR3 DNA reads TGTGCCATCAGCGGGACAGAAATTGCCGGGGAGCTGTTTTTT.

This clone showed up just once. The CDR3 region is CASSQGLAISYNEQFF. The CDR3 DNA reads as TGTGCCAGCAGCCAAGGACTAGCCATTTCCTACAATGAGCAGTTCTTC. This chain uses TRBV4-2 with TRBJ2-1; 7 nucleotides match TRBD2. This CDR3 region has 16 residues. CDR1 is LGHNA and CDR2 is YNFKEQ in the germline V gene. Trimming removed 1 base from V and 1 base from J; junction bases left unmatched: 4.

The chain employs TRBV5-1 and TRBJ2-7; 12 positions match TRBD2. With 4 bases clipped from V and 4 bases from J, the junction kept 6 bases outside the gene matches. CDR3 length equals 15 residues. The germline V gene encodes CDR1 SGHRS and CDR2 YFSETQ. The CDR3 sequence: CASSTTSGSSYEQYF. CDR3 nucleotides: TGCGCCAGCAGCACGACTAGCGGGAGTTCTTACGAGCAGTACTTC.

In DNA, the CDR3 is TGTGCCAGCAGCCCGGACAGGTCGGTAGCTTTCTTT. This gives the protein CASSPDRSVAFF. The chain has TRBV5-6 and TRBJ1-1, with 7 bases aligning to TRBD1. Germline trimming cut 4 bases from V and 10 bases from J; bases unmatched to any gene: 7. Germline V lookup: CDR1 SGHDT, CDR2 YYEEEE. This CDR3 has 12 residues.

This chain joins TRBV4-1 and TRBJ1-1; 9 positions match TRBD1. Looked up from germline, CDR1 is MGHRA and CDR2 is YSYEKL. The CDR3 extends over 13 amino acids. Losses at the gene ends were 4 bases for V and 3 bases for J; bases not matched to a gene: 0. The CDR3 DNA follows: TGCGCCAGCAGCCGGACAGGGGACACTGAAGCTTTCTTT. Translated: CASSRTGDTEAFF.

The chain is built from TRBV2 and TRBJ2-3, with TRBD1 identical over 9 bases. V shed 4 bases, J shed 3 bases, and the junction held 5 bases outside the gene matches. The germline V gene has CDR1 SNHLY and CDR2 FYNNEI. This CDR3 is built from 15 residues. In DNA, the CDR3 is TGTGCCAGCAGTGGGGACAGGGAGACGACAGATACGCAGTATTTT. As protein: CASSGDRETTDTQYF. The full variable domain, rest sourced from reference TRBV2 and TRBJ2-3, is EPEVTQTPSHQVTQMGQEVILRCVPISNHLYFYWYRQILGQKVEFLVSFYNNEISEKSEIFDDQFSVERPDGSNFTLKIRSTKLEDSAMYFCASSGDRETTDTQYFGPGTRLTVL.

The chain couples TRBV19 to TRBJ1-1; D perhaps matches TRBD1 (5 bases). Deletions cut 3 bases from V and 1 base from J, with 12 bases between. The germline CDR1 and CDR2 sequences are LNHDA and SQIVND (reference sequence). The CDR3 is 15 residues long. In DNA, the CDR3 is TGTGCCAGTAGTATTTATGGGGGGGGGAACACTGAAGCTTTCTTT. Amino acid sequence: CASSIYGGGNTEAFF.

The CDR3 here is CASSVEGGSTDTQYF. The DNA of the CDR3 is TGTGCCAGCAGCGTAGAAGGCGGGAGCACAGATACGCAGTATTTT. The gene calls are TRBV9 and TRBJ2-3; possible D gene TRBD2, 5 bases. V was trimmed by 0 bases and J by 0 bases, leaving 8 bases between them. This CDR3 is 15 amino acids long. Looked up from germline, CDR1 is SGDLS and CDR2 is YYNGEE.

This chain links TRBV6-6 with TRBJ1-2; a possible D gene is TRBD1 (6 bases). The CDR3 contains 12 residues. V was cut by 2 bases and J by 7 bases, with 8 bases left in between. The germline gives CDR1 MNHNY, CDR2 SVGAGI (reference sequence). In DNA form, the CDR3 reads TGTGCCAGCAGTTACCCCAGGGGTGGCTACACCTTC. This encodes CASSYPRGGYTF.

The V call is TRBV6-5, the J call TRBJ2-3, with TRBD2 identical over 11 bases. V shed 5 bases and J 5 bases; nucleotides not matched to a gene: 3. Germline CDR1 and CDR2: MNHEY and SVGAGI. CDR3 size: 14 residues. The CDR3 coding sequence is TGTGCCAGCAGTGAGGGGACTAGCGGAGATACGCAGTATTTT. Translated: CASSEGTSGDTQYF.

The CDR3 loop is CASGLGSGTADEQYF. CDR3 nucleotide sequence: TGTGCTAGTGGTTTGGGTAGCGGGACCGCCGACGAGCAGTACTTC. The rearrangement uses TRBV12-5 and TRBJ2-7; 8 bases match TRBD2. The junction had 7 bases not matched to a gene; V was cut back by 1 base and J by 5 bases. Germline-derived CDR1 and CDR2 are LGHNT and FRNRAP. This CDR3 spans 15 amino acids.

A word on this clone: This sample also contains other DNA sequences that code for the same CDR3. The chain links TRBV5-1 to TRBJ2-7, with D unclear. Germline V CDR1 and CDR2: SGHRS, YFSETQ. Deletions cut 0 bases from V and 2 bases from J, with 3 bases between. The CDR3 has 12 amino acids. CDR3 sequence (DNA): TGCGCCAGCAGCTTGGTAGCCTACGAGCAGTACTTC. Translated: CASSLVAYEQYF. The full variable domain, rest sourced from reference TRBV5-1 and TRBJ2-7, is KAGVTQTPRYLIKTRGQQVTLSCSPISGHRSVSWYQQTPGQGLQFLFEYFSETQRNKGNFPGRFSGRQFSNSRSEMNVSTLELGDSALYLCASSLVAYEQYFGPGTRLTVT.

The chain carries TRBV29-1 and TRBJ2-1, with 7 bases matching TRBD1. CDR3 length equals 15 residues. V trimming: 3 bases; J trimming: 2 bases; junction bases outside the gene matches: 7. Germline-derived CDR1 and CDR2 are SQVTM and ANQGSEA. CDR3 sequence (DNA): TGCAGCGTTGATCGGATCGGGACAGCCTACAATGAGCAGTTCTTC. Its translation is CSVDRIGTAYNEQFF.

CDR3 sequence reads: CASSIRQVRGSPLHF. The CDR3 DNA follows: TGTGCCAGTAGTATAAGGCAGGTTCGGGGTTCACCCCTCCACTTT. This chain links TRBV19 with TRBJ1-6; D not resolved. CDR3 length: 15 amino acids. Trimming removed 2 bases from V and 9 bases from J, with 14 bases in between. Germline loops: CDR1 LNHDA, CDR2 SQIVND (reference sequence).

CDR3 region: CASSSGQGGQPQHF. The CDR3 bases are TGTGCCAGCAGCTCAGGACAGGGCGGTCAGCCCCAGCATTTT. V usage is TRBV6-6 and J usage is TRBJ1-5, with 8 nucleotides matching TRBD1. Losses at the gene ends were 6 bases for V and 6 bases for J; bases not matched to a gene: 7. Looked up from germline, CDR1 is MNHNY and CDR2 is SVGAGI (reference sequence). This CDR3 is 14 amino acids long.

This chain joins TRBV10-3 and TRBJ2-5; D remains ambiguous. Germline-derived CDR1 and CDR2 are ENHRY and SYGVKD. CDR3 length: 13 amino acids. Trimming removed 2 bases from V and 5 bases from J, with 9 bases in between. CDR3 loop: CAISEIGLETQYF. The DNA for the CDR3 is TGTGCCATCAGTGAGATCGGGTTGGAGACCCAGTACTTC.